These T cell receptor beta chains were read from a single sample in a study of technical replicates of blood from several donors. Assay: immunoSEQ multiplex PCR; the TCRdb copy retains only in-frame clones and omits some. In the table there are about 93,000 clones, roughly 96% of which are singletons. The sample consisted of T cells isolated from PBMCs. Receptors were obtained from a human donor in good health. The CDR3 runs from the conserved cysteine through the conserved F or W.

CASSYFRTGYGYTF,TRBJ1-2,TRBV6-5
CASSVAGVPHYGYTF,TRBJ1-2,TRBV9
CATSGDSPYNEQFF,TRBJ2-1,TRBV25-1
CASSLKGQGTWNSPLHF,TRBJ1-6,TRBV11-3
CASASGTGGVETQYF,TRBJ2-5,TRBV27
CASSLGAAYSNQPQHF,TRBJ1-5,TRBV27
CAAGPGLFTDTQYF,TRBJ2-3,TRBV7-8
CASKSQGRSLDGYTF,TRBJ1-2,TRBV19
CASSPLAGGRNEQFF,TRBJ2-1,TRBV6-5
CASSFAASSYEQYF,TRBJ2-7,TRBV27
CASSSNRLVEGYEQYF,TRBJ2-7,TRBV5-1
CASSLVRAGTDTQYF,TRBJ2-3,TRBV28
CASSPVGQGLVGGANVLTF,TRBJ2-6,TRBV9
CSVEGLAGTSQYF,TRBJ2-3,TRBV29-1
CASFDNPGTDEYF,TRBJ2-3,TRBV5-6
CASSKKREATGELFF,TRBJ2-2,TRBV19
CASSEAGGDEKLFF,TRBJ1-4,TRBV6-4
CASSITQATNEKLFF,TRBJ1-4,TRBV19
CASSLDINYGYTF,TRBJ1-2,TRBV19
CASSLKGATSLYEQYF,TRBJ2-7,TRBV27